A single T cell receptor (beta chain) is shown here with its context. This clonotype was seen a few times. Its antigen is currently not known. No base qualities exist here, and no much larger clone lies one base off it. The entry originates in a study of T cell repertoires in cytomegalovirus infection (dated by TCRdb to 2018 to 2020). Study-wide context: Because public TCR beta signatures pointed to carriage of CMV infection together with the matching HLA type, the HLA type of each donor mattered for the analysis. Overall results and qualifications from the work: The ex vivo response was dominated by HLA-C-restricted CMV-specific TCR beta clonotypes, and the single most frequent clonotype in two of eight donors was supplied by these HLA-C-restricted clonotypes. Carriers of CMV infection plus the relevant HLA type were discriminated by the cumulative frequency of public TCR beta family members in the study cohort and in an independent roughly 340-donor cohort.

TCRdb lists the instrument as Illumina HiSeq 1500. TCRdb reanalyzed the raw reads on its own, using fastp at Q25 for trimming and MiXCR for clone calling, and kept in-frame beta chains. CDR3 protein sequences are deduplicated, and each keeps its most common genes and DNA. The sample data list about 150,000 distinct CDR3 sequences, and 15% to 20% of these were observed just once. Roughly a sixth of the sample comes from the top ten. The CDR3 holds 14 amino acids from the cysteine to the phenylalanine. The sequence is cut down to CDR3 DNA, 42 bases in frame from base 1. CDR1 SGHVS and CDR2 FNYEAQ were looked up in the germline V gene. V and J are truncated by 5 bases and 2 bases respectively, leaving an intervening sequence of 13 bases.

The sequencing input was CD8+ T cells from PBMCs. The V gene is TRBV7-6 and the J gene is TRBJ2-7; a tentative D call is TRBD2 (5 bases match). The origin of this receptor is a human donor in good health (CMV status not recorded). Some clones in this sample may be carry-over from other donors' samples. The DNA sequence is given as TGTGCCAGCAGCCCAAGAAGCGGACCCTACGAGCAGTACTTC. The encoded protein is CASSPRSGPYEQYF.